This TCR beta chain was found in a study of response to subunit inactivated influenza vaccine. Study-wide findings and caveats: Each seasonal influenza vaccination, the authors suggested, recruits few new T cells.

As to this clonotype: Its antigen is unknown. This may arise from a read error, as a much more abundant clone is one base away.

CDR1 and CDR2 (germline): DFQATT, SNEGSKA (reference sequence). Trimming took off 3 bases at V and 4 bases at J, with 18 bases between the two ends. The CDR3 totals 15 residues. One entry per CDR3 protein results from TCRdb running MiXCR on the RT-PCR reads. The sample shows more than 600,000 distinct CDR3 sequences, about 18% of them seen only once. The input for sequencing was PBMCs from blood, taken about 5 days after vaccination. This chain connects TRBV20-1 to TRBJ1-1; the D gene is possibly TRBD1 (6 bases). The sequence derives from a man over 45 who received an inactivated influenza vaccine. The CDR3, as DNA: TGCAGTGCTAGCCGGTACAGGGTTTTTGGCACTGAAGCTTTCTTT. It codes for CSASRYRVFGTEAFF.